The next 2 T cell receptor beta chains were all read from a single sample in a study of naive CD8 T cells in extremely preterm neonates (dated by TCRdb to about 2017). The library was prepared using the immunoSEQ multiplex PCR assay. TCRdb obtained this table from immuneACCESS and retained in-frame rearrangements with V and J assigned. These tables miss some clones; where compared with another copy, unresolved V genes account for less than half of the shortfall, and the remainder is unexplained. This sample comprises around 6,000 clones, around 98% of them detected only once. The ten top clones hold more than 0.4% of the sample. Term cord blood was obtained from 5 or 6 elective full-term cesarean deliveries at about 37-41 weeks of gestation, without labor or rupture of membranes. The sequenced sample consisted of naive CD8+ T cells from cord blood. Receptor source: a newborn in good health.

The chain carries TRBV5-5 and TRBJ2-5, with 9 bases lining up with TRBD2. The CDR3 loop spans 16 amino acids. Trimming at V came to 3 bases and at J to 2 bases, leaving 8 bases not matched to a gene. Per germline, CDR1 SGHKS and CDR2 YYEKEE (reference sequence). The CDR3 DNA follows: TGTGCCAGCAGCTCTCTAGCGGGGCTACCACAAGAGACCCAGTACTTC. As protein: CASSSLAGLPQETQYF.

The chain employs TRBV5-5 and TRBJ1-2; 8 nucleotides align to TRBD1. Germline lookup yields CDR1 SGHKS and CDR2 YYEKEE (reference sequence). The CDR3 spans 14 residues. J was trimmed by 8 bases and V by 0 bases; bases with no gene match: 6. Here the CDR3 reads CASSLGPGGDGYTF. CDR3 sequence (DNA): TGTGCCAGCAGCTTGGGTCCAGGGGGCGACGGCTACACCTTC.